This is a list of T cell receptor beta chains from one sample in a study of vaccination and CD4 T cells after COVID-19. A single record per CDR3 protein comes from TCRdb applying MiXCR to the PCR reads. The repertoire consists of approximately 7,100 distinct CDR3 sequences, with 41% occurring once and the leading ten covering 30% to 35%. These receptors have no known antigen. What was sequenced was CD4+ T cells from blood, cultured in vitro. These receptor sequences come from a human donor in good health. CDR3s include the opening cysteine and the closing phenylalanine or tryptophan. Each record gives: CDR3 DNA, CDR3 protein, clone size, J gene, D gene, V gene. D genes are given only for firm matches. The size field is filled for only some rows; it gives once, few, many or a size class.

TGTGCCAGCAGTTACGCCGACAGGGCCTATGGCTACACCTTC | CASSYADRAYGYTF | few | TRBJ1-2 | TRBD1 | TRBV6-5
TGTGCCAGCAGCAAGGACAGGGCGTTGCAAGAGACCCAGTACTTC | CASSKDRALQETQYF | NA | TRBJ2-5 | TRBD1 | TRBV7-8
TGTGCCACCAGCAGAGATCTGATAGGGCAAGAGACCCAGTACTTC | CATSRDLIGQETQYF | NA | TRBJ2-5 | NA | TRBV15
TGTGCCAGCAGCTTGGGACTAAGGGACAGCCCAACTCAGGTACCCCTCCACTTT | CASSLGLRDSPTQVPLHF | few | TRBJ1-6 | TRBD1 | TRBV7-8
TGTGCCAGCAGTGGTGGTCAGGGAAACTCTGGGGCCAACGTCCTGACTTTC | CASSGGQGNSGANVLTF | NA | TRBJ2-6 | NA | TRBV2
TGTGCCAGCAGTTCTACGACACCTACCCCCTACGAGCAGTACTTC | CASSSTTPTPYEQYF | NA | TRBJ2-7 | NA | TRBV6-5
TGTGCCAGCAGTGATTACAGCGGTGGCTACACCTTC | CASSDYSGGYTF | NA | TRBJ1-2 | NA | TRBV6-4
TGTGCCAGCAGTGGGGGTTGGGGGAAAGGGCTGACAGATACGCAGTATTTT | CASSGGWGKGLTDTQYF | NA | TRBJ2-3 | NA | TRBV5-6
TGTGCCAGTAGCAGCCCACATCGGACAGGGAATAATTCACCCCTCCACTTT | CASSSPHRTGNNSPLHF | NA | TRBJ1-6 | TRBD1 | TRBV7-9
TGTGCCAGCAGTGAAGCGGGGGCCGGGGGGACTGAAGCTTTCTTT | CASSEAGAGGTEAFF | few | TRBJ1-1 | NA | TRBV6-1
TGTGCCAGCAGTGAAACAGGGGTGGCTGGAAACACCATATATTTT | CASSETGVAGNTIYF | medium-sized | TRBJ1-3 | TRBD1 | TRBV2
TGTGCCAGCAGCTTATTGGGGAACACTGAAGCTTTCTTT | CASSLLGNTEAFF | few | TRBJ1-1 | NA | TRBV7-9
TGTGCCAGCAGTTCCCCAGGAAGCGGGGGGTACGAGCAGTACTTC | CASSSPGSGGYEQYF | few | TRBJ2-7 | TRBD2 | TRBV6-5
TGCAGTGCTTCCCATCCCGGGGGGCCCTACGAGCAGTACTTC | CSASHPGGPYEQYF | few | TRBJ2-7 | NA | TRBV20-1
TGTGCCAGCAGAGAGGGTGGCTACACCTTC | CASREGGYTF | NA | TRBJ1-2 | NA | TRBV2
TGTGCCAGCAGCTTGGAACTCACCGGGGAGCTGTTTTTT | CASSLELTGELFF | once | TRBJ2-2 | NA | TRBV5-8
TGTGCCAGCAGTTTCTCGACAGGGTACTACGAGCAGTACTTC | CASSFSTGYYEQYF | once | TRBJ2-7 | TRBD1 | TRBV27
TGCAGTGCTAGTGGTTTGAGACAGGGAAACAATCAGCCCCAGCATTTT | CSASGLRQGNNQPQHF | NA | TRBJ1-5 | TRBD1 | TRBV20-1
TGTGCCAGCAGCCCGGGACAGGACACTTATAGCAATCAGCCCCAGCATTTT | CASSPGQDTYSNQPQHF | NA | TRBJ1-5 | TRBD1 | TRBV5-8
TGTGCCAGCAGCTTAATGCAGCCTGGGGCCAACGTCCTGACTTTC | CASSLMQPGANVLTF | few | TRBJ2-6 | NA | TRBV7-8
TGTGCCAGCAGCTTTGGACTAGCGGGGGAATTCCGCCATAGGAATGAGCAGTTCTTC | CASSFGLAGEFRHRNEQFF | few | TRBJ2-1 | TRBD2 | TRBV7-2
TGTGCCAGCAGCCAATACTCCATCCCCACCGCGGAGGGGAAGTTTCGTCCCCTCCACTTT | CASSQYSIPTAEGKFRPLHF | medium-sized | TRBJ1-6 | NA | TRBV7-8
TGTGCCAGCAGTTTATTTCGTTTGTCGAGGGGTGGTGGCACTGAAGCTTTCTTT | CASSLFRLSRGGGTEAFF | few | TRBJ1-1 | NA | TRBV27
TGCAGTGCTATGTCCGGGCGCGACACCGGGGAGCTGTTTTTT | CSAMSGRDTGELFF | medium-sized | TRBJ2-2 | NA | TRBV20-1
TGCAGCGTTCAAGCACCTAGCGGGGGCACAGATACGCAGTATTTT | CSVQAPSGGTDTQYF | NA | TRBJ2-3 | TRBD2 | TRBV29-1
TGCAGTGCTAGTAAAGGCTCGAGGACCACTGAAGCTTTCTTT | CSASKGSRTTEAFF | few | TRBJ1-1 | NA | TRBV20-1
TGCAGTGCTGGGAGCGGGGGGACCTACAATGAGCAGTTCTTC | CSAGSGGTYNEQFF | NA | TRBJ2-1 | TRBD2 | TRBV20-1
TGTGCCTGGGGTGGAGGGGGCGTTGAGCAGTTCTTC | CAWGGGGVEQFF | NA | TRBJ2-1 | NA | TRBV30
TGTGCCAGCAGTTACCTACAGGATCAGCCCCAGCATTTT | CASSYLQDQPQHF | NA | TRBJ1-5 | NA | TRBV6-5
TGCAGTGCTAGAGGTCCTGGGGACGGGGGCTACACCTTC | CSARGPGDGGYTF | few | TRBJ1-2 | NA | TRBV20-1
TGCAGTGCCCTCGGACCGTGGGGCACTGAAGCTTTCTTT | CSALGPWGTEAFF | NA | TRBJ1-1 | NA | TRBV20-1
TGCGCCAGTCAGCGGGGAGGAGCAGATACGCAGTATTTT | CASQRGGADTQYF | NA | TRBJ2-3 | TRBD2 | TRBV10-1
TGTGCCAGCAGGGATACAAATTCACCCCTCCACTTT | CASRDTNSPLHF | medium-sized | TRBJ1-6 | NA | TRBV27
TGTGCCAGCAGCTTATTACAGGGTAGCGCTGAAGCTTTCTTT | CASSLLQGSAEAFF | NA | TRBJ1-1 | NA | TRBV5-6
TGTGCCAGCTCAAGGGGACAGGGGACGGAGACCCAGTACTTC | CASSRGQGTETQYF | NA | TRBJ2-5 | TRBD1 | TRBV18
TGCAGTGCTCCCGTCCCCGACAGGGCCACTGAAGCTTTCTTT | CSAPVPDRATEAFF | medium-sized | TRBJ1-1 | TRBD1 | TRBV20-1
TGTGCCAGCAGCCCGTGGGGGTATAGCAATCAGCCCCAGCATTTT | CASSPWGYSNQPQHF | NA | TRBJ1-5 | NA | TRBV12-3/TRBV12-4
TGTGCCAGCAGCGGGGGATCTGAAGCTTTCTTT | CASSGGSEAFF | NA | TRBJ1-1 | NA | TRBV6-1
TGTGCCAGCAGTGGGACAGACACCGGGGAGCTGTTTTTT | CASSGTDTGELFF | NA | TRBJ2-2 | NA | TRBV6-4
TGTGCCAGCAGCTTCGACATCTACAATGAGCAGTTCTTC | CASSFDIYNEQFF | few | TRBJ2-1 | NA | TRBV7-9
TGCGCCAGCAGTGAGTCTAGCAATCAGCCCCAGCATTTT | CASSESSNQPQHF | NA | TRBJ1-5 | NA | TRBV10-1
TGCAGTGCTAGAGACCCCTCCTCCGGGAGCAATCAGCCCCAGCATTTT | CSARDPSSGSNQPQHF | NA | TRBJ1-5 | NA | TRBV20-1